Here is one TCR beta chain with its context. Measured with immunoSEQ multiplex PCR; TCRdb has only the in-frame clones, and not every one. The data show about 110,000 clones, around 84% seen once. The CDR3 runs to 12 residues. Trimming shortened V by 6 bases and J by 3 bases, and 9 bases separated the two germline ends. Germline CDR1 and CDR2: MNHEY and SVGAGI. This specimen comes from a study of T cell responses to AZD1222 COVID-19 vaccine. The clonotype comes from an adult in good health. Sequencing was performed on peripheral blood, taken on day 0 of AZD1222 vaccination. J is TRBJ2-7 and V is TRBV6-5; a weak D match, TRBD2 (5 bases). Written as DNA, the CDR3 is TGTGCCAGCAGCCGCCGGGACTACGAGCAGTACTTC. It translates to CASSRRDYEQYF.